This T cell receptor beta chain was sequenced for a study of shared clonotypes between healthy human individuals. The CDR3 consists of 16 residues. Trimming stripped 1 base from V and 2 bases from J, with 14 bases between. Germline V gene sequence: CDR1 MDHEN, CDR2 SYDVKM. The authors ran the assay at deep level. Sequenced by immunoSEQ multiplex PCR; TCRdb stores in-frame clones only, minus some. The sample records about 600,000 clones, 95% to 98% being singletons. The clonotype was recovered from a woman aged 25 to 39 in good health. This chain joins TRBV28 and TRBJ1-1, with D hard to call. Source material: naive CD4+ T cells sorted from blood. Documented subset: CD45RA+ positively selected. The CDR3 sequence: CASSLSLGRFNTEAFF. In DNA, the CDR3 is TGTGCCAGCAGTTTATCATTAGGCAGATTTAACACTGAAGCTTTCTTT.